A selection of T cell receptor beta chains follows, all from one sample in a study of blood T cell repertoires in COVID-19. The protocol was immunoSEQ multiplex PCR, while the TCRdb copy is restricted to in-frame clones and leaves out a portion. The data show over 200,000 clones, about 87% seen once. The material sequenced was PBMCs or T cells enriched from blood (not recorded which). These receptors were collected from a woman between 25 and 40 years old who had been exposed to COVID-19. Both conserved end residues are part of each CDR3. The order of the fields is CDR3 protein, CDR3 DNA, D gene, clone size, V gene, J gene. The D gene is left open where the match is weak. Not every row has a clone size; where given, it reads once, few, many or a size class.

cdr3_aa: CASSLAAGDTQYF
cdr3_nt: TGTGCCAGCAGCTTAGCGGCGGGAGATACGCAGTATTTT
d_call: -
clone_size: -
v_call: TRBV7-9
j_call: TRBJ2-3

cdr3_aa: CASSQVGGITYEQYF
cdr3_nt: TGCGCCAGCAGCCAAGTTGGCGGGATCACCTACGAGCAGTACTTC
d_call: -
clone_size: once
v_call: TRBV4-1
j_call: TRBJ2-7

cdr3_aa: CASSQDRLAFYEQYF
cdr3_nt: TGTGCCAGCAGCCAAGACAGGCTAGCGTTTTACGAGCAGTACTTC
d_call: -
clone_size: few
v_call: TRBV3-1/TRBV3-2
j_call: TRBJ2-7

cdr3_aa: CASSKGTSGRGSSYNEQFF
cdr3_nt: TGTGCCAGTAGTAAAGGGACTAGCGGGAGGGGTAGCTCCTACAATGAGCAGTTCTTC
d_call: TRBD2
clone_size: -
v_call: TRBV19
j_call: TRBJ2-1

cdr3_aa: CAWMTGQNTEAFF
cdr3_nt: TGTGCCTGGATGACGGGACAGAACACTGAAGCTTTCTTT
d_call: -
clone_size: -
v_call: TRBV30
j_call: TRBJ1-1

cdr3_aa: CASSFLTSGPPDTQYF
cdr3_nt: TGTGCCAGCAGTTTCCTCACTAGCGGCCCGCCAGATACGCAGTATTTT
d_call: TRBD2
clone_size: -
v_call: TRBV27
j_call: TRBJ2-3

cdr3_aa: CASSFLGQSYEQYF
cdr3_nt: TGTGCCAGCAGTTTTCTGGGACAGTCCTACGAGCAGTACTTC
d_call: TRBD1
clone_size: -
v_call: TRBV27
j_call: TRBJ2-7

cdr3_aa: CASSPHVGWNTGELFF
cdr3_nt: TGTGCCAGCAGCCCCCACGTCGGGTGGAACACCGGGGAGCTGTTTTTT
d_call: -
clone_size: -
v_call: TRBV9
j_call: TRBJ2-2

cdr3_aa: CASSWYGGGGTEAFF
cdr3_nt: TGTGCCAGCAGTTGGTACGGGGGTGGTGGTACTGAAGCTTTCTTT
d_call: -
clone_size: -
v_call: TRBV28
j_call: TRBJ1-1

cdr3_aa: CASSRLGQGNEQFF
cdr3_nt: TGTGCCAGCAGCCGACTGGGACAGGGGAATGAGCAGTTCTTC
d_call: TRBD1
clone_size: -
v_call: TRBV14
j_call: TRBJ2-1

cdr3_aa: CATSNPERTGNTEAFF
cdr3_nt: TGTGCCACCAGCAACCCCGAAAGGACAGGGAACACTGAAGCTTTCTTT
d_call: TRBD1
clone_size: -
v_call: TRBV15
j_call: TRBJ1-1

cdr3_aa: CASSPDLISYEQYF
cdr3_nt: TGCGCCAGCAGCCCAGACTTGATCTCCTACGAGCAGTACTTC
d_call: -
clone_size: -
v_call: TRBV5-1
j_call: TRBJ2-7

cdr3_aa: CASSGKGQGKGWSYNEQFF
cdr3_nt: TGCGCCAGCAGTGGAAAAGGACAGGGGAAGGGTTGGTCCTACAATGAGCAGTTCTTC
d_call: TRBD1
clone_size: -
v_call: TRBV5-1
j_call: TRBJ2-1

cdr3_aa: CASSIGWTSLNEQFF
cdr3_nt: TGTGCCAGTAGTATAGGCTGGACTAGTCTCAATGAGCAGTTCTTC
d_call: TRBD2
clone_size: -
v_call: TRBV19
j_call: TRBJ2-1

cdr3_aa: CASSLHRVGQPQHF
cdr3_nt: TGTGCCAGCAGCCTACACAGGGTTGGTCAGCCCCAGCATTTT
d_call: -
clone_size: once
v_call: TRBV21-1
j_call: TRBJ1-5

cdr3_aa: CASSFQVSYEQYF
cdr3_nt: TGCGCCAGCAGCTTCCAGGTCTCCTACGAGCAGTACTTC
d_call: -
clone_size: once
v_call: TRBV5-1
j_call: TRBJ2-7

cdr3_aa: CASGQGTGGMETQYF
cdr3_nt: TGTGCTAGTGGTCAGGGGACAGGGGGCATGGAGACCCAGTACTTC
d_call: TRBD1
clone_size: -
v_call: TRBV12-5
j_call: TRBJ2-5

cdr3_aa: CSVEDGRTGELFF
cdr3_nt: TGCAGCGTTGAAGACGGGAGGACCGGGGAGCTGTTTTTT
d_call: TRBD2
clone_size: -
v_call: TRBV29-1
j_call: TRBJ2-2

cdr3_aa: CASSSTGRERTGELFF
cdr3_nt: TGTGCCAGCAGTTCCACGGGGCGGGAGAGAACCGGGGAGCTGTTTTTT
d_call: TRBD2
clone_size: once
v_call: TRBV2
j_call: TRBJ2-2

cdr3_aa: CASSQQGRVSSPLHF
cdr3_nt: TGTGCCAGCAGCCAACAGGGGCGAGTGAGCTCACCCCTCCACTTT
d_call: TRBD1
clone_size: -
v_call: TRBV7-8
j_call: TRBJ1-6

cdr3_aa: CASIRDIGASPLHF
cdr3_nt: TGTGCCAGCATAAGGGACATTGGAGCTTCACCCCTCCACTTT
d_call: -
clone_size: -
v_call: TRBV2
j_call: TRBJ1-6

cdr3_aa: CASSHRDRENTEAFF
cdr3_nt: TGTGCCAGCAGCCACCGGGACAGGGAAAACACTGAAGCTTTCTTT
d_call: TRBD1
clone_size: -
v_call: TRBV9
j_call: TRBJ1-1

cdr3_aa: CASGWSGMSNQPQHF
cdr3_nt: TGTGCCAGCGGGTGGTCAGGGATGAGCAATCAGCCCCAGCATTTT
d_call: -
clone_size: -
v_call: TRBV28
j_call: TRBJ1-5